The clone carrying this TCR beta chain was observed many times. The CDR3 consists of 17 residues. In germline, CDR1 is SGHRS, CDR2 YFSETQ. V was pared by 0 bases and J by 2 bases, with 8 bases of the junction left unmatched. A single record per CDR3 protein comes from TCRdb applying MiXCR to the RT-PCR reads. The table records roughly 40,000 distinct CDR3 sequences, 30% to 40% of them present only once. The data originate from a study of patients and donors after allogeneic stem cell transplantation. The sequence was obtained from a human donor who was either an allogeneic HSCT recipient or a stem cell or donor lymphocyte infusion donor (not recorded which). It is not recorded whose cells these are; they may come from a transplant donor. The V call is TRBV5-1, the J call TRBJ1-3; the match to TRBD1 covers 7 bases. The specimen sequenced was blood, either unsorted or a sorted T cell fraction (not recorded which). DNA for the CDR3: TGCGCCAGCAGCTTGGGACCCACAGGGGTTACTGGAAACACCATATATTTT. This translates into CASSLGPTGVTGNTIYF. The full variable domain, in which reference TRBV5-1 and TRBJ1-3 provide the parts outside the CDR3, is KAGVTQTPRYLIKTRGQQVTLSCSPISGHRSVSWYQQTPGQGLQFLFEYFSETQRNKGNFPGRFSGRQFSNSRSEMNVSTLELGDSALYLCASSLGPTGVTGNTIYFGEGSWLTVV.